A single T cell receptor beta chain is shown here with its context. Reverse transcription of roughly 0.5 to 1 ug RNA was performed with random hexamers. Across 54 Vbeta and 13 Jbeta, TCR beta CDR3 was amplified with immunoSEQ multiplex PCR. TCRdb independently ran MiXCR on the immunoSEQ multiplex PCR reads; one entry per CDR3 protein. This table holds 100,000 to 150,000 distinct CDR3 sequences, around 94% found once. The V and J ends lost 0 bases and 1 base, in that order; junction bases with no gene match: 6. Germline V lookup: CDR1 SGHVS, CDR2 FNYEAQ. The CDR3 sequence is 16 residues long. The data originate from a study of CD8 T cells in Susac syndrome.

The sequenced sample was CD8+ T cells from PBMCs. The receptor's source is a human donor with Susac syndrome. The V gene is TRBV7-6, the J gene TRBJ2-7; 7 positions match TRBD2. The CDR3 DNA sequence: TGTGCCAGCAGCTTAGCGGGAGGGACGTTTTCCTACGAGCAGTACTTC. Translated, it gives CASSLAGGTFSYEQYF.